The T cell receptor (beta chain) under discussion was sequenced for a study of T cells after yellow fever vaccination. Production of TCR cDNA was by 5'RACE template switching, which also added a universal primer site and UMIs. TCRdb re-analysed the 5' RACE reads in MiXCR, keeping a single row per CDR3 protein. This table holds roughly 260,000 distinct CDR3 sequences, 10% to 15% found once. With 5 bases removed from V and 3 bases from J, the gap between germline ends came to 8 bases. The CDR3 is 13 residues long. Germline V gene data show CDR1 as MDHEN and CDR2 as SYDVKM. This clonotype has a count of ten or more. The antigen is undetermined. Whole-study findings and limits: Sorted repertoires could include abundant contaminating clonotypes from bulk cells.

The chain combines TRBV28 with TRBJ2-1; D possibly corresponds to TRBD1 (5 bases). The receptor comes from a man aged 25 to 45 who received the YFV17D yellow fever vaccine. Sequenced material: CD4+ T cells sorted from PBMCs, taken 45 days after the yellow fever booster vaccination. CDR3 bases: TGTGCCAGCAGTCCCCAGGGCTACAATGAGCAGTTCTTC. Amino acids: CASSPQGYNEQFF.